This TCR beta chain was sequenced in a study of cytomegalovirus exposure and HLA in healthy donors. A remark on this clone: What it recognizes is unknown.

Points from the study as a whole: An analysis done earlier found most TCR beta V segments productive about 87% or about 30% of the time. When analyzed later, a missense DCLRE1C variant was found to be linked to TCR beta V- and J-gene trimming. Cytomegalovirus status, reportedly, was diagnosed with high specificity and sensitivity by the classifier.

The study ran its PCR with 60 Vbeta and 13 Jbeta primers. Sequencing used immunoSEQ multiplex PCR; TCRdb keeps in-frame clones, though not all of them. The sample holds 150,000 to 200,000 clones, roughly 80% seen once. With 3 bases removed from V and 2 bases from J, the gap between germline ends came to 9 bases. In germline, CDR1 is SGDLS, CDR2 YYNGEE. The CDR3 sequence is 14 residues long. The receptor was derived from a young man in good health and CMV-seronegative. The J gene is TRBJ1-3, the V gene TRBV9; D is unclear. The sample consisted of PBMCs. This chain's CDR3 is CASSGLMAGNTIYF. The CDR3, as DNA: TGTGCCAGCAGCGGACTCATGGCTGGAAACACCATATATTTT.